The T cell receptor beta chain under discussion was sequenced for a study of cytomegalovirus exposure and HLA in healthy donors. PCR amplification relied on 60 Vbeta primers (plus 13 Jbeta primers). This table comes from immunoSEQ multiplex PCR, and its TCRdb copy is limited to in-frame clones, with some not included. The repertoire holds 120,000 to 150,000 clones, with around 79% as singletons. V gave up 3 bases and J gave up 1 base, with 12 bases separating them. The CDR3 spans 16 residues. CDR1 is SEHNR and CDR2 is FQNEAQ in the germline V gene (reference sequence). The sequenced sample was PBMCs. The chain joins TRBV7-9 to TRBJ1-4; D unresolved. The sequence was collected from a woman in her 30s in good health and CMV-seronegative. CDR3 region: CASSLDFGGTNEKLFF. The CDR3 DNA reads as TGTGCCAGCAGCTTGGATTTTGGAGGAACTAATGAAAAACTGTTTTTT. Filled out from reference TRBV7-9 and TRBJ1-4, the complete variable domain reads DTGVSQNPRHKITKRGQNVTFRCDPISEHNRLYWYRQTLGQGPEFLTYFQNEAQLEKSRLLSDRFSAERPKGSFSTLEIQRTEQGDSAMYLCASSLDFGGTNEKLFFGSGTQLSVL.